Below are 29 T cell receptor beta chains sequenced from a single sample in a study of OX40 agonist ivuxolimab in advanced cancers. The repertoire was sequenced with immunoSEQ multiplex PCR; TCRdb's copy has only in-frame clones and lacks some. The data contain some 50,000 clones, about three quarters of them seen just once; the ten biggest clones take up 7.9%. The sample was CD4+ or CD8+ T cells sorted from blood, taken in a trial of the OX40 agonist ivuxolimab. These receptors were obtained from an adult with an advanced solid tumor such as melanoma, head and neck, liver or kidney cancer.

This sequence joins TRBV19 and TRBJ2-7; 12 bases are a match to TRBD1. The junction had 7 bases not matched to a gene; V was cut back by 2 bases and J by 11 bases. Per the germline V gene, CDR1 is LNHDA and CDR2 is SQIVND (reference sequence). The CDR3 covers 14 residues. This CDR3 reads CASSIKGTGGSKYF. The CDR3 region has the DNA TGTGCCAGTAGTATAAAGGGGACAGGGGGCTCAAAGTACTTC.

The chain is built from TRBV5-6 and TRBJ2-3; the D gene is possibly TRBD2 (6 bases). The germline CDR1 and CDR2 sequences are SGHDT and YYEEEE. The CDR3 has 13 amino acids. The V and J ends lost 5 bases and 2 bases respectively, with 9 bases between them. Here the CDR3 reads CASRRTITDTQYF. For the CDR3, the DNA is TGTGCCAGCAGACGGACTATCACAGATACGCAGTATTTT.

This chain connects TRBV4-3 to TRBJ2-7; 14 bases map to TRBD2. Trimming removed 0 bases from V and 7 bases from J; junction bases left unmatched: 8. Germline values: CDR1 LGHNA, CDR2 YSLEER. The CDR3 length is 17 residues. The CDR3 sequence is CASSQEEGLAGVFEQYF. CDR3 bases: TGCGCCAGCAGCCAAGAAGAGGGACTAGCGGGAGTTTTTGAGCAGTACTTC.

This chain joins TRBV6-1 and TRBJ1-2; D may be TRBD1 (6 bases). CDR1 and CDR2 from the germline V gene are MNHNS and SASEGT. The CDR3 has 13 residues. V lost 6 bases and J 7 bases, leaving 15 bases between the germline ends. CDR3 loop: CASRLQGSAGYTF. The CDR3 nucleotides read TGTGCCAGCAGATTACAGGGTTCGGCTGGCTACACCTTC.

CDR3 residues: CASSQGPGLAALEQYF. The CDR3 DNA follows: TGCGCCAGCAGCCAGGGGCCGGGACTAGCGGCTTTAGAGCAGTACTTC. The V call is TRBV4-1, the J call TRBJ2-7, with TRBD2 matching over 11 bases. The germline V gene has CDR1 MGHRA and CDR2 YSYEKL. J was trimmed by 7 bases and V by 3 bases; bases with no gene match: 11. The CDR3 contains 16 residues.

Details on this clone: Different DNA sequences within this sample yield the same CDR3. CDR3 loop: CATSRGGGSLEQYF. The CDR3 DNA sequence: TGTGCCACCAGCAGAGGAGGAGGGAGCCTTGAGCAGTACTTC. The rearrangement uses TRBV15 and TRBJ2-7; tentatively, D is TRBD2 (6 bases). V lost 1 base and J lost 7, with 14 bases in between. Germline V lookup: CDR1 LNHNV, CDR2 YYDKDF (reference sequence). The CDR3 has 14 residues.

J is TRBJ1-4 and V is TRBV6-1; D is perhaps TRBD1 (5 bases). CDR1 and CDR2 from the germline V gene are MNHNS and SASEGT. V lost 4 bases and J lost 4, with 16 bases in between. The CDR3 is made up of 16 amino acids. Written as DNA, the CDR3 is TGTGCCAGCAGTGTCGGACACTGGGCGATTAATGAAAAACTGTTTTTT. This sequence encodes CASSVGHWAINEKLFF.

The chain couples TRBV30 to TRBJ1-1; D unclear. V lost 4 bases to trimming and J lost 1 base, with 13 bases between them. The CDR3 spans 14 residues. Per germline, CDR1 GTSNPN and CDR2 SVGIG (reference sequence). The CDR3 loop reads CAWTERARNTEAFF. The CDR3 DNA sequence: TGTGCCTGGACCGAGAGGGCACGGAACACTGAAGCTTTCTTT.

The chain has TRBV7-9 and TRBJ2-7, with a tentative D call TRBD1 (6 bases). V gave up 3 bases and J gave up 3 bases, with 9 bases separating them. This CDR3 is 13 amino acids long. From germline, CDR1 is SEHNR and CDR2 FQNEAQ (reference sequence). The DNA for the CDR3 is TGTGCCAGCAGCTTTGAAGGGGGCTACGAGCAGTACTTC. Its translation: CASSFEGGYEQYF.

The rearrangement links TRBV6-6 to TRBJ2-3; D is ambiguous. Trimming left V 0 bases short and J 4 bases short, with 5 bases between. Germline V gene data show CDR1 as MNHNY and CDR2 as SVGAGI (reference sequence). This CDR3 has 13 residues. CDR3 protein: CASSYSGPDTQYF. CDR3 in DNA: TGTGCCAGCAGTTACTCAGGCCCAGATACGCAGTATTTT.

This chain connects TRBV9 to TRBJ2-5; TRBD2 matches 7 bases. The J call may be faulty, since TRBJ2-7 better matches the DNA end. Germline loops: CDR1 SGDLS, CDR2 YYNGEE. The CDR3 is 16 residues long. CDR3 in amino acids: CASSPPSASGSHEQYF. DNA for the CDR3: TGTGCCAGCAGCCCACCCAGTGCTAGCGGCAGCCACGAGCAGTACTTC.

This chain connects TRBV5-5 to TRBJ1-1; no clear D. Trimming removed 4 bases at V and 4 bases at J, with 11 bases between. From germline, CDR1 is SGHKS and CDR2 YYEKEE (reference sequence). The CDR3 loop spans 13 amino acids. The CDR3 sequence: CASSLVPPTEAFF. CDR3 nucleotide sequence: TGTGCCAGCAGCCTCGTGCCTCCCACTGAAGCTTTCTTT.

The chain joins TRBV15 to TRBJ1-5, with a tentative D call TRBD1 (6 bases). Germline V gene sequence: CDR1 LNHNV, CDR2 YYDKDF (reference sequence). Trimming removed 6 bases at V and 7 bases at J, with 16 bases between. CDR3 length: 14 residues. The CDR3 protein is CATRAPQGHQPQHF. In DNA form, the CDR3 reads TGTGCCACCAGAGCTCCGCAGGGGCACCAGCCCCAGCATTTT. The full variable domain, with the rest looked up from reference TRBV15 and TRBJ1-5, is DAMVIQNPRYQVTQFGKPVTLSCSQTLNHNVMYWYQQKSSQAPKLLFHYYDKDFNNEADTPDNFQSRRPNTSFCFLDIRSPGLGDTAMYLCATRAPQGHQPQHFGDGTRLSIL.

This clone was seen only once. The V call is TRBV7-2, the J call TRBJ1-1; 7 nucleotides align to TRBD1. Germline CDR1 is SGHTA and CDR2 is FQGNSA. This CDR3 contains 14 residues. V dropped 1 base and J dropped 8; count of bases not matched to a gene: 7. CDR3 DNA: TGTGCCAGCAGCTTAGGAGGAGGCAGGGGGGAAGCTTTCTTT. Translating gives CASSLGGGRGEAFF. Together with reference TRBV7-2 and TRBJ1-1, the CDR3 gives the full variable domain: GAGVSQSPSNKVTEKGKDVELRCDPISGHTALYWYRQSLGQGLEFLIYFQGNSAPDKSGLPSDRFSAERTGGSVSTLTIQRTQQEDSAVYLCASSLGGGRGEAFFGQGTRLTVV.

The chain employs TRBV7-2 and TRBJ1-1; D gene ambiguous. The germline CDR1 and CDR2 sequences are SGHTA and FQGNSA. The CDR3 is 13 residues long. The V and J ends lost 5 bases and 1 base respectively, with 8 bases between them. As DNA, the CDR3 is TGTGCCAGCAGCGTATCAGCGAACACTGAAGCTTTCTTT. This sequence encodes CASSVSANTEAFF. Together with reference TRBV7-2 and TRBJ1-1, the CDR3 gives the full variable domain: GAGVSQSPSNKVTEKGKDVELRCDPISGHTALYWYRQSLGQGLEFLIYFQGNSAPDKSGLPSDRFSAERTGGSVSTLTIQRTQQEDSAVYLCASSVSANTEAFFGQGTRLTVV.

The gene calls are TRBV2 and TRBJ1-4; 7 nucleotides line up with TRBD1. Per germline, CDR1 SNHLY and CDR2 FYNNEI. This CDR3 is 16 amino acids long. V lost 6 bases, J lost 2 bases, and 9 bases stayed unmatched. The CDR3 sequence is CASSINRGLTNEKLFF. DNA for the CDR3: TGTGCCAGCAGCATAAACAGGGGACTCACTAATGAAAAACTGTTTTTT. The entire variable domain, with the rest obtained from reference TRBV2 and TRBJ1-4, is as follows: EPEVTQTPSHQVTQMGQEVILRCVPISNHLYFYWYRQILGQKVEFLVSFYNNEISEKSEIFDDQFSVERPDGSNFTLKIRSTKLEDSAMYFCASSINRGLTNEKLFFGSGTQLSVL.

V and J are TRBV2 and TRBJ2-7, with TRBD1 identical over 8 bases. V lost 6 bases and J lost 2; bases outside the gene matches: 9. This CDR3 has 15 amino acids. Germline V CDR1 and CDR2: SNHLY, FYNNEI. CDR3 residues: CASRQNADRAYEQYF. DNA for the CDR3: TGTGCCAGCAGACAGAACGCGGACAGGGCCTACGAGCAGTACTTC.

The chain links TRBV18 to TRBJ1-1, with a possible D match to TRBD1 (6 bases). The CDR3 loop spans 12 amino acids. CDR1 is KGHSH, CDR2 LQKENI, per germline. V dropped 1 base and J dropped 10 bases, with 10 bases sitting between them. The CDR3 region is CASSPRGQVAFF. CDR3 sequence (DNA): TGTGCCAGCTCACCACGGGGACAAGTAGCTTTCTTT.

The V call is TRBV2, the J call TRBJ2-1; 7 nucleotides match TRBD2. CDR1 is SNHLY, CDR2 FYNNEI, per germline. CDR3 length: 16 residues. Trimming took 4 bases from V and 2 from J; bases not matched to a gene: 8. The CDR3 region is CASSALASGAYNEQFF. In nucleotides, the CDR3 is TGTGCCAGCAGTGCATTGGCTAGCGGAGCCTACAATGAGCAGTTCTTC.

The chain joins TRBV18 to TRBJ2-1, with TRBD1 matching 8 bases. CDR1 and CDR2 (germline): KGHSH, LQKENI. The CDR3 is 15 amino acids. V was pared by 4 bases and J by 3 bases, with 5 bases of the junction left unmatched. The CDR3 is CASSLRTGSYNEQFF. CDR3 bases: TGTGCCAGCTCACTGAGGACAGGGAGCTACAATGAGCAGTTCTTC.

This clone came up once. CDR3 residues: CASSTYVYGYTF. In DNA form, the CDR3 reads TGTGCCAGCAGCACCTATGTGTATGGCTACACCTTC. This chain uses TRBV7-2 with TRBJ1-2; D is unclear. Germline lookup yields CDR1 SGHTA and CDR2 FQGNSA. The CDR3 loop spans 12 amino acids. The V end lost 5 bases, the J end lost 5 bases, and 9 bases lay between the germline ends. The complete variable domain, with remaining parts taken from reference TRBV7-2 and TRBJ1-2, reads GAGVSQSPSNKVTEKGKDVELRCDPISGHTALYWYRQSLGQGLEFLIYFQGNSAPDKSGLPSDRFSAERTGGSVSTLTIQRTQQEDSAVYLCASSTYVYGYTFGSGTRLTVV.

The J gene is TRBJ1-2, the V gene TRBV14; 8 bases match TRBD1. The germline gives CDR1 SGHDN, CDR2 FVKESK. The length of the CDR3 is 18 residues. Trimming took 0 bases from V and 4 from J; bases not matched to a gene: 13. This CDR3 is CASSQDPWDRRMGYGYTF. CDR3 sequence (DNA): TGTGCCAGCAGCCAAGACCCATGGGACAGGAGAATGGGCTATGGCTACACCTTC.

This clone was observed a single time. This chain uses TRBV10-1 with TRBJ2-7, with D hard to call. The length of the CDR3 is 12 residues. Trimming took off 3 bases at V and 6 bases at J, with 9 bases between the two ends. Germline V gene lookup returns CDR1 WNHNN and CDR2 SYGVQD (reference sequence). DNA for the CDR3: TGCGCCAGCAGTGAAGATAGGCGCGAGCAGTACTTC. As protein: CASSEDRREQYF.

V usage is TRBV19 and J usage is TRBJ2-1; 12 bases are a match to TRBD2. Germline CDR1 reads LNHDA; CDR2 reads SQIVND (reference sequence). J was trimmed by 8 bases and V by 5 bases; bases with no gene match: 13. This CDR3 contains 17 residues. DNA for the CDR3: TGTGCCAGTAGTGGTGGGACTAGCGGGCTTCCCGGGCATGAGCAGTTCTTC. It translates to CASSGGTSGLPGHEQFF.

V gene TRBV15 combines with J gene TRBJ2-7; D perhaps matches TRBD1 (6 bases). The CDR3 consists of 14 residues. Looked up from germline, CDR1 is LNHNV and CDR2 is YYDKDF (reference sequence). V was pared by 0 bases and J by 4 bases, with 10 bases between. As DNA, the CDR3 is TGTGCCACCAGCAGAGAACAGGGAACATACGAGCAGTACTTC. The encoded protein is CATSREQGTYEQYF.

V and J are TRBV6-6 and TRBJ1-1; TRBD1 might be the D (6 bases). The germline V and J ends were trimmed by 0 bases and 9 bases, with 14 bases remaining between them. Per germline, CDR1 MNHNY and CDR2 SVGAGI (reference sequence). The CDR3 totals 14 residues. In nucleotides, the CDR3 is TGTGCCAGCAGTTACTCGGACAGACCATTAAAAGCTTTCTTT. It translates to CASSYSDRPLKAFF.

The gene calls are TRBV29-1 and TRBJ2-7; D is possibly TRBD2 (5 bases). Trimming removed 6 bases from V and 6 bases from J, with 15 bases in between. From germline, CDR1 is SQVTM and CDR2 ANQGSEA. This CDR3 comprises 12 residues. CDR3 in DNA: TGCAGCGTCCCAGGCGGGTTCGGCGAGCAGTACTTC. This translates into CSVPGGFGEQYF.

The chain combines TRBV6-5 with TRBJ1-1; a weak D match, TRBD1 (5 bases). This CDR3 has 14 residues. The ends were cut back, 5 bases at V and 0 bases at J, with 10 bases in the middle. Germline values: CDR1 MNHEY, CDR2 SVGAGI. CDR3 loop: CASSVTVMNTEAFF. The CDR3 nucleotides are TGTGCCAGCAGTGTGACAGTTATGAACACTGAAGCTTTCTTT.

The chain links TRBV5-8 to TRBJ2-3, with D possibly TRBD1 on 5 matching bases. Germline loops: CDR1 SGHTS, CDR2 YDEGEE. This CDR3 region has 15 residues. The ends were cut back, 0 bases at V and 2 bases at J, with 10 bases in the middle. CDR3 coding DNA: TGTGCCAGCAGCTTGGCCGTAGGGGACACAGATACGCAGTATTTT. It codes for CASSLAVGDTDTQYF.